Listed here are 26 T cell receptor beta chains from one sample, sequenced in a study of OX40 agonist ivuxolimab in advanced cancers. Sequenced by immunoSEQ multiplex PCR; TCRdb stores in-frame clones only, minus some. The sample records tens of thousands of clones, more than 70% being singletons. Sequencing was performed on CD4+ or CD8+ T cells sorted from blood, taken in a trial of the OX40 agonist ivuxolimab. These receptors all stem from an adult with an advanced solid tumor such as melanoma, head and neck, liver or kidney cancer.

V and J are TRBV27 and TRBJ2-2; 8 positions match TRBD2. The V and J ends lost 2 bases and 5 bases, in that order; junction bases with no gene match: 4. The germline V gene has CDR1 MNHEY and CDR2 SMNVEV (reference sequence). The CDR3 is 15 residues long. CDR3 residues: CASSLMAGGTGELFF. The CDR3 bases are TGTGCCAGCAGTTTAATGGCGGGAGGTACCGGGGAGCTGTTTTTT.

The V call is TRBV7-9, the J call TRBJ2-7; 11 bases fit TRBD2. CDR1 is SEHNR, CDR2 FQNEAQ, per germline (reference sequence). This CDR3 is 15 amino acids long. The junction had 3 bases not matched to a gene; V was cut back by 2 bases and J by 3 bases. CDR3 sequence reads: CASSLPGLAGYEQYF. CDR3 coding DNA: TGTGCCAGCAGCTTACCCGGACTAGCGGGCTACGAGCAGTACTTC. Looking up the rest from reference TRBV7-9 and TRBJ2-7 gives the full variable domain: DTGVSQNPRHKITKRGQNVTFRCDPISEHNRLYWYRQTLGQGPEFLTYFQNEAQLEKSRLLSDRFSAERPKGSFSTLEIQRTEQGDSAMYLCASSLPGLAGYEQYFGPGTRLTVT.

The J gene is TRBJ2-7, the V gene TRBV7-2; 9 nucleotides line up with TRBD1. V dropped 4 bases and J dropped 7; count of bases not matched to a gene: 11. CDR3 length equals 15 residues. Germline values: CDR1 SGHTA, CDR2 FQGNSA. The CDR3 nucleotides read TGTGCCAGCAGCTCGGCCACAGGGGGCCCTCGGGAGCAGTACTTC. It is translated as CASSSATGGPREQYF.

The chain joins TRBV6-6 to TRBJ2-5; no clear D. Trimming pared 5 bases from V and 5 bases from J, leaving 12 bases between. In germline, CDR1 is MNHNY, CDR2 SVGAGI (reference sequence). The CDR3 is 13 residues long. The DNA for the CDR3 is TGTGCCAGCAGTCGCGACCCCGAGGAGACCCAGTACTTC. Amino acid sequence: CASSRDPEETQYF.

J is TRBJ1-5 and V is TRBV7-8; maybe TRBD1 (6 bases). The germline V and J ends were trimmed by 2 bases and 10 bases, with 15 bases remaining between them. The germline V gene has CDR1 SGHVS and CDR2 FQNEAQ. The CDR3 spans 14 residues. This CDR3 reads CASSLRGTISPQHF. The CDR3 coding sequence is TGTGCCAGCAGCTTAAGGGGGACGATCAGCCCCCAGCATTTT.

The V gene is TRBV18, the J gene TRBJ1-2; TRBD1 matches 7 bases. Trimming took 3 bases from V and 1 from J; bases not matched to a gene: 5. CDR1 and CDR2 (germline): KGHSH, LQKENI. This CDR3 comprises 15 residues. The CDR3 loop reads CASSPQGDLNYGYTF. The CDR3 DNA follows: TGTGCCAGCTCACCGCAGGGGGATCTTAACTATGGCTACACCTTC.

The chain is built from TRBV27 and TRBJ2-7; 13 positions match TRBD2. V was clipped by 1 base and J by 7 bases; unmatched bases: 13. Per the germline V gene, CDR1 is MNHEY and CDR2 is SMNVEV (reference sequence). The CDR3 totals 18 residues. CDR3 DNA sequence: TGTGCCAGCAGTTTATGGCCGGGACTAGCGGGATCTGTGGGAGAGCAGTACTTC. Protein product: CASSLWPGLAGSVGEQYF.

This clone was recorded once. The CDR3 DNA is TGTGCCAGCAGCTATGACACGGTTGGGGAGACCCAGTACTTC. This gives the protein CASSYDTVGETQYF. V is TRBV5-6 and J is TRBJ2-5; D is ambiguous. Germline lookup yields CDR1 SGHDT and CDR2 YYEEEE. Trimming removed 3 bases at V and 5 bases at J, with 14 bases between. The CDR3 is made up of 14 amino acids.

The chain employs TRBV4-1 and TRBJ1-2; unclear D gene. Trimming cost V 0 bases and J 5 bases, with 7 bases left between them. This CDR3 is built from 13 residues. Germline CDR1 MGHRA, CDR2 YSYEKL. This CDR3 reads CASSQEGGYGYTF. The CDR3 DNA follows: TGCGCCAGCAGCCAAGAAGGCGGGTATGGCTACACCTTC.

This chain joins TRBV2 and TRBJ2-1, with 10 bases aligning to TRBD2. The V segment lost 5 bases and the J segment 8 bases; nucleotides outside the gene matches: 12. The CDR3 consists of 16 residues. Germline CDR1 is SNHLY and CDR2 is FYNNEI. CDR3 nucleotide sequence: TGTGCCAGCAGTACCCTCGGGCCTAGCGGGAGTCATGAGCAGTTCTTC. As protein: CASSTLGPSGSHEQFF.

The chain employs TRBV7-9 and TRBJ2-5; 10 bases match TRBD2. The germline V gene encodes CDR1 SEHNR and CDR2 FQNEAQ (reference sequence). After removal of 4 bases from V and 3 bases from J, the junction contained 5 bases not matched to a gene. The CDR3 spans 15 residues. CDR3 in amino acids: CASSSTLAGKETQYF. The CDR3 region has the DNA TGTGCCAGCAGCTCCACACTAGCGGGGAAAGAGACCCAGTACTTC.

The chain recombines TRBV7-9 with TRBJ1-5, with D hard to call. CDR1 and CDR2 from the germline V gene are SEHNR and FQNEAQ (reference sequence). The CDR3 consists of 15 residues. Trimming cost V 5 bases and J 4 bases, with 15 bases left between them. The CDR3 coding sequence is TGTGCCAGCAGCGACGGGGTTAGACCTAATCAGCCCCAGCATTTT. Translating gives CASSDGVRPNQPQHF.

This clone came up a few times. V and J are TRBV6-1 and TRBJ1-2; the D is unclear. Germline V gene sequence: CDR1 MNHNS, CDR2 SASEGT. This CDR3 is built from 14 residues. V was clipped by 0 bases and J by 8 bases, with 13 bases between them. CDR3 loop: CASSEAGVRVGYTF. DNA for the CDR3: TGTGCCAGCAGTGAAGCCGGCGTGCGGGTGGGCTACACCTTC.

V is TRBV18 and J is TRBJ2-7, with D maybe TRBD1 (5 bases). V was clipped by 6 bases and J by 2 bases, with 8 bases between them. Per germline, CDR1 KGHSH and CDR2 LQKENI. The CDR3 covers 12 residues. The CDR3 nucleotides read TGTGCCAGCTCGTCGACAGCCTACGAGCAGTACTTC. Translating gives CASSSTAYEQYF.

The genes are TRBV4-1 and TRBJ2-7, with D unresolved. There are 15 residues in the CDR3. Germline V gene data show CDR1 as MGHRA and CDR2 as YSYEKL. V lost 1 base and J 4 bases, leaving 14 bases between the germline ends. The CDR3 sequence is CASSQGPVEGYEQYF. The CDR3 DNA is TGCGCCAGCAGCCAAGGACCTGTAGAAGGTTACGAGCAGTACTTC.

The chain links TRBV19 to TRBJ1-3; D gene unclear. The CDR3 loop spans 17 amino acids. The ends were cut back, 4 bases at V and 3 bases at J, with 19 bases in the middle. The germline V gene encodes CDR1 LNHDA and CDR2 SQIVND (reference sequence). The DNA of the CDR3 is TGTGCCAGTAGTACTAAAGCCGACACCCGTCGTGGAAACACCATATATTTT. Protein sequence: CASSTKADTRRGNTIYF.

This rearrangement joins TRBV11-2 to TRBJ2-2; TRBD2 matches at 9 bases. CDR3 length equals 17 residues. The germline CDR1 and CDR2 sequences are SGHAT and FQNNGV. Trimming took 5 bases from V and 3 from J; bases not matched to a gene: 10. The CDR3 loop reads CASSPVAGVRYTGELFF. CDR3 nucleotides: TGTGCCAGCAGCCCAGTAGCGGGAGTAAGGTACACCGGGGAGCTGTTTTTT.

This chain joins TRBV6-4 and TRBJ2-5, with TRBD1 as a possible D gene (6 bases). Germline CDR1 reads MRHNA; CDR2 reads SNTAGT. The CDR3 runs to 13 residues. V was trimmed by 8 bases and J by 5 bases, leaving 15 bases between them. For the CDR3, the DNA is TGTGCCAGCTCCAGGGGCGAAAGGGAGACCCAGTACTTC. Translated: CASSRGERETQYF.

V usage is TRBV4-2 and J usage is TRBJ2-3, with TRBD2 as a possible D gene (6 bases). Per the germline V gene, CDR1 is LGHNA and CDR2 is YNFKEQ. Between the trimmed V and J ends, which lost 2 bases and 0 bases, there was a span of 9 bases. CDR3 length equals 15 residues. CDR3 protein: CASSQSLASTDTQYF. The CDR3, as DNA: TGTGCCAGCAGCCAAAGCCTAGCGAGCACAGATACGCAGTATTTT.

The rearrangement uses TRBV15 and TRBJ2-5; either TRBD1 or TRBD2 may supply D (6 bases each). In germline, CDR1 is LNHNV, CDR2 YYDKDF (reference sequence). CDR3 size: 16 residues. The V and J ends lost 0 bases and 2 bases respectively, with 13 bases between them. The chain's CDR3 is CATSREGGAGQETQYF. In nucleotides, the CDR3 is TGTGCCACCAGCAGAGAGGGGGGCGCAGGGCAAGAGACCCAGTACTTC.

The J gene is TRBJ2-4, the V gene TRBV5-6, with D possibly matching TRBD2 (5 bases). CDR1 SGHDT and CDR2 YYEEEE come from the germline V gene. The CDR3 has 16 residues. Trimming removed 2 bases at V and 0 bases at J, with 12 bases between. CDR3 nucleotides: TGTGCCAGCAGCTTTAATCTGGACTTAGCCAAAAACATTCAGTACTTC. This translates into CASSFNLDLAKNIQYF.

The rearrangement links TRBV9 to TRBJ2-1, with no clear D. The CDR3 spans 14 residues. Trimming pared 0 bases from V and 12 bases from J, leaving 16 bases between. Germline V gene sequence: CDR1 SGDLS, CDR2 YYNGEE. The CDR3 reads CASSVGWSLEGQFF. The CDR3 DNA reads as TGTGCCAGCAGCGTAGGGTGGAGCCTAGAAGGGCAGTTCTTC.

The chain combines TRBV4-3 with TRBJ1-2, with 10 bases that match TRBD1. This CDR3 is built from 14 residues. The trim removed 3 bases at V and 6 bases at J, leaving 4 bases unmatched. Germline V gene data show CDR1 as LGHNA and CDR2 as YSLEER. CDR3 DNA: TGCGCCAGCAGCCAGATCGGGACAGGGGATGGCTACACCTTC. Translation gives CASSQIGTGDGYTF.

The V call is TRBV29-1, the J call TRBJ2-1, with 7 bases identical to TRBD2. The V gene end was trimmed by 7 bases and the J gene end by 4 bases; junction bases not matched to a gene: 7. The germline V gene encodes CDR1 SQVTM and CDR2 ANQGSEA. CDR3 length: 13 residues. CDR3 sequence: CSGSSGAYNEQFF. The DNA of the CDR3 is TGCAGCGGCTCTAGCGGAGCTTACAATGAGCAGTTCTTC.

This chain connects TRBV6-1 to TRBJ1-4; TRBD1 agrees at 7 bases. From germline, CDR1 is MNHNS and CDR2 SASEGT. The V segment lost 5 bases and the J segment 8 bases; nucleotides outside the gene matches: 11. CDR3 length: 15 amino acids. CDR3: CASSRTGAGEEKLFF. CDR3 nucleotide sequence: TGTGCCAGCAGTCGTACAGGGGCCGGGGAGGAAAAACTGTTTTTT.

The J gene is TRBJ2-7, the V gene TRBV12-5; possibly TRBD2 for D (5 bases). Germline V gives CDR1 LGHNT, CDR2 FRNRAP. V was pared by 1 base and J by 5 bases, with 12 bases between. The CDR3 runs 14 residues. In DNA form, the CDR3 reads TGTGCTAGTGGTTTGGACCTCCTCGGGAACGAGCAGTACTTC. This encodes CASGLDLLGNEQYF.